The 5 T cell receptor beta chains reported below all come from one sample, sequenced in a study of T cells after yellow fever vaccination (dated by TCRdb to the late 2010s). The treatment or condition label, read with the paper, signifies: live attenuated yellow fever vaccine strain. The library was made by 5' RACE. Sequencing was performed on an Illumina NovaSeq 6000. The raw public reads went through TCRdb reprocessing: fastp at Q25, MiXCR clone calling, in-frame beta chains kept. Rows are combined by CDR3 protein, so each entry shows the most common genes and DNA. This sample has some 340,000 distinct CDR3 sequences in its table, and about 4% of those were observed once. The top ten hold 20% to 25% of the sample. Sequences were derived from PBMCs, sampled 5 days after the yellow fever booster vaccination. These receptors all come from a man aged 18 to 29 who received the YFV17D yellow fever vaccine.

This clonotype has a handful of counts. The chain carries TRBV13 and TRBJ1-6; D ambiguous. The CDR3 extends over 14 amino acids. The V end was cut by 5 bases, the J end by 7 bases, with 12 bases between. Germline assignment: CDR1 PRHDT and CDR2 FYEKMQ (reference sequence). The CDR3 DNA reads as TGTGCCAGCAGCACGTCGACCGGAAATTCACCCCTCCACTTT. As protein: CASSTSTGNSPLHF.

This clonotype has just a few counts. This chain connects TRBV2 to TRBJ2-5; 8 bases map to TRBD1. With 8 bases clipped from V and 5 bases from J, the junction kept 7 bases outside the gene matches. The germline CDR1 and CDR2 sequences are SNHLY and FYNNEI. The CDR3 spans 13 residues. The CDR3 sequence: CASGQGARETQYF. The CDR3 nucleotides are TGTGCCAGCGGTCAGGGGGCTCGGGAGACCCAGTACTTC. The whole variable domain, filled in from reference TRBV2 and TRBJ2-5, reads EPEVTQTPSHQVTQMGQEVILRCVPISNHLYFYWYRQILGQKVEFLVSFYNNEISEKSEIFDDQFSVERPDGSNFTLKIRSTKLEDSAMYFCASGQGARETQYFGPGTRLLVL.

V gene TRBV6-2 or TRBV6-3 combines with J gene TRBJ1-5, with a possible D match to TRBD1 (5 bases). Germline CDR1 and CDR2: MNHEY and SVGEGT. The CDR3 totals 14 residues. The V end lost 6 bases, the J end lost 6 bases, and 15 bases lay between the germline ends. The CDR3 DNA is TGTGCCAGCAGCCAAACGACCAGGGTTCAGCCCCAGCATTTT. This encodes CASSQTTRVQPQHF.

The genes are TRBV24-1 and TRBJ1-2; D perhaps matches TRBD1 (5 bases). Germline CDR1 KGHDR, CDR2 SFDVKD. V gave up 1 base and J gave up 7 bases, with 12 bases separating them. The CDR3 length is 14 residues. CDR3: CATSDFPGAGGYTF. The CDR3 DNA reads TGTGCCACCAGTGATTTTCCCGGGGCTGGTGGCTACACCTTC.

The rearrangement links TRBV7-8 to TRBJ2-2; D is unclear. The CDR3 has 16 amino acids. V lost 2 bases and J lost 1, with 11 bases in between. Germline assignment: CDR1 SGHVS and CDR2 FQNEAQ. This CDR3 reads CASSLRPQENTGELFF. The CDR3, as DNA: TGTGCCAGCAGCTTAAGACCTCAGGAGAACACCGGGGAGCTGTTTTTT. Full variable domain (missing parts from reference TRBV7-8 and TRBJ2-2): GAGVSQSPRYKVAKRGQDVALRCDPISGHVSLFWYQQALGQGPEFLTYFQNEAQLDKSGLPSDRFFAERPEGSVSTLKIQRTQQEDSAVYLCASSLRPQENTGELFFGEGSRLTVL.